One sample yielded the 13 T cell receptor beta chains listed below, sequenced in a study of blood T cell repertoires in COVID-19. The assay was immunoSEQ multiplex PCR, and TCRdb's table has in-frame clones only and misses some. The sample comprises roughly 380,000 clones, about 90% of which are singletons, and over 1% rests with the top ten. Specimen: PBMCs or T cells enriched from blood (not recorded which). Receptor source: a woman aged 25 to 39 who had been exposed to COVID-19.

V usage is TRBV18 and J usage is TRBJ1-2; D is unclear. The length of the CDR3 is 12 residues. With 3 bases removed from V and 3 bases from J, the gap between germline ends came to 5 bases. From germline, CDR1 is KGHSH and CDR2 LQKENI. The CDR3 region is CASSPNYYGYTF. The DNA of the CDR3 is TGTGCCAGCTCACCGAACTACTATGGCTACACCTTC.

V gene TRBV7-3 combines with J gene TRBJ1-1, with a possible D match to TRBD1 (5 bases). V was clipped by 6 bases and J by 1 base, with 12 bases between them. The CDR3 is 14 amino acids. Germline values: CDR1 SGHTA, CDR2 FQGTGA. The chain's CDR3 is CASSPGLTNTEAFF. In DNA, the CDR3 is TGTGCCAGCAGTCCAGGGCTAACGAACACTGAAGCTTTCTTT.

The V and J genes are TRBV19 and TRBJ1-5; tentatively, D is TRBD1 (6 bases). This CDR3 has 16 residues. Trimming shortened V by 4 bases and J by 0 bases, and 13 bases separated the two germline ends. Germline V gives CDR1 LNHDA, CDR2 SQIVND (reference sequence). The CDR3 loop reads CASSNQGIYSNQPQHF. DNA of the CDR3: TGTGCCAGTAGTAACCAGGGGATCTATAGCAATCAGCCCCAGCATTTT. The complete variable domain, with remaining parts taken from reference TRBV19 and TRBJ1-5, reads DGGITQSPKYLFRKEGQNVTLSCEQNLNHDAMYWYRQDPGQGLRLIYYSQIVNDFQKGDIAEGYSVSREKKESFPLTVTSAQKNPTAFYLCASSNQGIYSNQPQHFGDGTRLSIL.

The rearrangement uses TRBV6-2 or TRBV6-3 and TRBJ1-5, with 7 bases lining up with TRBD1. Germline V gene data show CDR1 as MNHEY and CDR2 as SVGEGT. V lost 4 bases to trimming and J lost 2 bases; unmatched junction nucleotides: 8. The length of the CDR3 is 16 residues. For the CDR3, the DNA is TGTGCCAGCAGTTCGGGGGGGGACAGACGCAATCAGCCCCAGCATTTT. This translates into CASSSGGDRRNQPQHF.

V gene TRBV19 combines with J gene TRBJ2-7; D may be TRBD1 (6 bases). The CDR3 extends over 14 amino acids. Between the trimmed V and J ends, which lost 3 bases and 2 bases, there was a span of 11 bases. The germline V gene encodes CDR1 LNHDA and CDR2 SQIVND (reference sequence). As DNA, the CDR3 is TGTGCCAGTAGTATTGAGGGGGTCCCCTACGAGCAGTACTTC. Encoded protein: CASSIEGVPYEQYF.

The chain combines TRBV5-1 with TRBJ2-5, with 7 positions matching TRBD2. The length of the CDR3 is 14 residues. CDR1 SGHRS and CDR2 YFSETQ come from the germline V gene. The junction had 6 bases not matched to a gene; V was cut back by 2 bases and J by 5 bases. CDR3 nucleotides: TGCGCCAGCAGCTTCACCGGGGAGGGGGAGACCCAGTACTTC. This sequence encodes CASSFTGEGETQYF. Together with reference TRBV5-1 and TRBJ2-5, the CDR3 gives the full variable domain: KAGVTQTPRYLIKTRGQQVTLSCSPISGHRSVSWYQQTPGQGLQFLFEYFSETQRNKGNFPGRFSGRQFSNSRSEMNVSTLELGDSALYLCASSFTGEGETQYFGPGTRLLVL.

The genes are TRBV12-3 or TRBV12-4 and TRBJ2-7; TRBD1 matches 8 bases. The CDR3 runs to 13 residues. With 6 bases clipped from V and 5 bases from J, the junction kept 6 bases outside the gene matches. In nucleotides, the CDR3 is TGTGCCAGCAGGGGACAGGCCCCCCACGAGCAGTACTTC. Its translation: CASRGQAPHEQYF.

Here the CDR3 DNA reads TGTGCCAGCAGTTCTTCCCGGACAGGGGCTGGAAACACCATATATTTT. It codes for CASSSSRTGAGNTIYF. The chain joins TRBV6-5 to TRBJ1-3; 9 bases are shared with TRBD1. The CDR3 has 16 amino acids. With V trimmed by 4 bases and J by 2 bases, 6 bases remained unmatched. Germline V gene lookup returns CDR1 MNHEY and CDR2 SVGAGI.

The chain joins TRBV5-1 to TRBJ1-1; possibly TRBD1 for D (5 bases). The germline V gene encodes CDR1 SGHRS and CDR2 YFSETQ. The V and J ends lost 4 bases and 0 bases respectively, with 16 bases between them. This CDR3 has 16 residues. CDR3 sequence reads: CASSPADRLMNTEAFF. The CDR3 DNA is TGCGCCAGCAGCCCCGCTGACAGACTGATGAACACTGAAGCTTTCTTT.

In its sample, this clone was seen a few times. The chain carries TRBV10-3 and TRBJ2-1; 10 nucleotides agree with TRBD1. In germline, CDR1 is ENHRY, CDR2 SYGVKD. Unmatched junction bases numbered 8, after V lost 3 bases and J lost 6 bases. This CDR3 spans 16 amino acids. CDR3 sequence (DNA): TGTGCCATCAGTGACCCCGACAGGGGGCTTCCCAATGAGCAGTTCTTC. This translates into CAISDPDRGLPNEQFF.

The J gene is TRBJ2-5, the V gene TRBV18; 7 positions match TRBD1. CDR3 length: 14 residues. V trimming: 0 bases; J trimming: 5 bases; junction bases outside the gene matches: 3. From germline, CDR1 is KGHSH and CDR2 LQKENI. The CDR3 here is CASSPPKGAETQYF. The CDR3 bases are TGTGCCAGCTCACCACCGAAGGGGGCTGAGACCCAGTACTTC.

This chain links TRBV6-5 with TRBJ1-3; D uncertain. Germline V gene lookup returns CDR1 MNHEY and CDR2 SVGAGI. The CDR3 sequence is 14 residues long. Deletions cut 6 bases from V and 1 base from J, with 10 bases between. CDR3 DNA: TGTGCCAGCAGATCCGGGATTTCTGGAAACACCATATATTTT. It codes for CASRSGISGNTIYF.

This sequence joins TRBV4-1 and TRBJ1-4, with 7 bases matching TRBD1. V shed 0 bases, J shed 12 bases, and the junction held 7 bases outside the gene matches. The CDR3 runs to 14 residues. Germline V gives CDR1 MGHRA, CDR2 YSYEKL. As DNA, the CDR3 is TGCGCCAGCAGCCAAGAAGGAGGGGGCGGAGAACTGTTTTTT. The encoded protein is CASSQEGGGGELFF.